This entry concerns a single T cell receptor beta chain. The data stem from a study of blood T cell repertoires in COVID-19. Study at large: There were acute and convalescent COVID-19 samples, and they came from the United States, Italy and Spain. In each case, the material was cDNA or gDNA derived from T cells, B-cell-depleted T cells, or PBMCs.

Authors' analysis steps: How many nucleated cells were present was estimated from reference gene primer amplification. Libraries were prepared by immunoSEQ multiplex PCR; TCRdb keeps only in-frame clonotypes and omits some of them. The V and J calls and clone size come from that table; D and trimming were worked out from the DNA. The sample includes approximately 220,000 clones, 65% to 85% of them seen just once. CDR3 length: 15 residues. V dropped 3 bases and J dropped 5 bases, with 14 bases sitting between them. Per germline, CDR1 KGHSH and CDR2 LQKENI. The chain is built from TRBV18 and TRBJ2-1; tentatively, D is TRBD2 (6 bases). The TCR sequence derives from a woman aged 45-60 years with acute or convalescent COVID-19. Sequencing was carried out using peripheral blood. The CDR3 DNA reads TGTGCCAGCTCACCCCTGGGGGGTGGGCACAATGAGCAGTTCTTC. It translates to CASSPLGGGHNEQFF.